This T cell receptor (beta chain) was recorded in a study of tumor and adjacent non-tumor tissue in lung cancer. About the study: Patients comprised about a dozen adenocarcinoma, a couple of squamous cell carcinoma and 1 small cell lung cancer. Samples averaged around 4 million productive TCRbeta reads each. Findings and limits, study-wide: Tumor repertoires had a smaller top 100 clone share than normal lung.

CDR1 is SGHNT and CDR2 is YYREEE in the germline V gene (reference sequence). The CDR3 length is 15 residues. Germline trimming cut 5 bases from V and 6 bases from J; bases unmatched to any gene: 13. Remarks on this clonotype: Its specificity is unknown.

This sample's RNA came from whole unsorted tissue. The library came from three nested PCR rounds adapted from ARM-PCR protocols. TCRdb used MiXCR to reprocess the multiplex PCR reads, holding one entry per CDR3 protein. This sample carries about 75,000 distinct CDR3 sequences, about three quarters of them seen once, and the ten largest clones take approximately 12%. Sequenced input: lung tumor tissue. The sequence derives from a woman between 50 and 59 years old with non-small cell lung cancer. This chain uses TRBV5-4 with TRBJ2-7; 8 nucleotides line up with TRBD2. The CDR3 coding sequence is TGTGCCAGCAGGCCCGGACTAGCACGAGGTGGCGAGCAGTACTTC. The encoded protein is CASRPGLARGGEQYF.